One sample yielded the 10 T cell receptor beta chains listed below, sequenced in a study of cytomegalovirus exposure and HLA in healthy donors. The PCR contained 60 Vbeta and 13 Jbeta primers. Assay used: immunoSEQ multiplex PCR; TCRdb lists only in-frame clones, some missing. The sample contains around 150,000 clones, around 80% of which appear only once. What was sequenced was PBMCs. Receptors were obtained from a woman aged 40 to 50 in good health and CMV-seropositive.

The CDR3 loop is CASSYSGEENIQYF. The CDR3, as DNA: TGTGCCAGCAGTTACTCAGGGGAAGAAAACATTCAGTACTTC. The J gene is TRBJ2-4, the V gene TRBV6-6, with TRBD1 as a possible D gene (5 bases). The germline CDR1 and CDR2 sequences are MNHNY and SVGAGI (reference sequence). V gave up 0 bases and J gave up 5 bases, with 8 bases separating them. The CDR3 has 14 amino acids.

V and J are TRBV28 and TRBJ1-5; D is possibly TRBD1 (6 bases). CDR3 length: 17 amino acids. Looked up from germline, CDR1 is MDHEN and CDR2 is SYDVKM. V lost 7 bases, J lost 4 bases, and 23 bases lay in between. The CDR3 region has the DNA TGTGCCAGCACCTTGGGCGGGGGGCCGCAGGATAATCAGCCCCAGCATTTT. Protein sequence: CASTLGGGPQDNQPQHF.

The CDR3 protein is CASTRTSGQGAEAFF. In DNA form, the CDR3 reads TGTGCCAGCACCCGAACATCGGGACAGGGCGCTGAAGCTTTCTTT. This chain joins TRBV25-1 and TRBJ1-1, with TRBD1 matching 9 bases. Germline lookup yields CDR1 MGHDK and CDR2 SYGVNS. The CDR3 is made up of 15 amino acids. Unmatched junction bases numbered 12, after V lost 7 bases and J lost 6 bases.

The chain has TRBV7-8 and TRBJ1-6; D ambiguous. Germline-derived CDR1 and CDR2 are SGHVS and FQNEAQ. The CDR3 consists of 14 residues. V was clipped by 2 bases and J by 13 bases, with 15 bases between them. The CDR3 spells CASSLPEGSGPLHF. The CDR3 DNA reads TGTGCCAGCAGCTTACCTGAAGGGTCGGGGCCCCTCCACTTT.

V gene TRBV7-3 combines with J gene TRBJ2-1, with 8 bases identical to TRBD1. The germline CDR1 and CDR2 sequences are SGHTA and FQGTGA. Losses at the gene ends were 4 bases for V and 3 bases for J; bases not matched to a gene: 11. The CDR3 runs 17 residues. CDR3 sequence reads: CASSSGPGTGIYNEQFF. As DNA, the CDR3 is TGTGCCAGCAGCTCAGGACCCGGGACAGGTATCTACAATGAGCAGTTCTTC.

This clone was detected only once. The genes are TRBV2 and TRBJ2-3; 16 bases are shared with TRBD2. Per germline, CDR1 SNHLY and CDR2 FYNNEI. The CDR3 contains 17 residues. J was trimmed by 2 bases and V by 5 bases; bases with no gene match: 4. The CDR3 sequence: CASSTGTSGRATDTQYF. The CDR3 bases are TGTGCCAGCAGTACCGGGACTAGCGGGAGGGCCACAGATACGCAGTATTTT.

The chain couples TRBV5-4 to TRBJ2-7; 16 bases are shared with TRBD2. There are 18 residues in the CDR3. V gave up 3 bases and J gave up 0 bases; unmatched junction bases: 6. Germline V gives CDR1 SGHNT, CDR2 YYREEE (reference sequence). CDR3 protein: CASSSPGLAGGYSYEQYF. The CDR3 nucleotides read TGTGCCAGCAGCTCGCCGGGACTAGCGGGGGGGTACTCCTACGAGCAGTACTTC.

The rearrangement links TRBV2 to TRBJ2-3, with 10 bases lining up with TRBD1. With 9 bases clipped from V and 3 bases from J, the junction kept 9 bases outside the gene matches. The germline V gene has CDR1 SNHLY and CDR2 FYNNEI. The CDR3 spans 15 residues. The CDR3 sequence is CARTDRGQRTDTQYF. The CDR3 DNA reads as TGTGCCAGAACCGACAGGGGGCAAAGGACAGATACGCAGTATTTT.

The V call is TRBV5-8, the J call TRBJ1-4; D call uncertain. V was shortened by 0 bases and J by 0 bases, with 9 bases between the two germline ends. CDR1 is SGHTS, CDR2 YDEGEE, per germline. The CDR3 has 16 amino acids. CDR3 residues: CASSLGSQATNEKLFF. CDR3 bases: TGTGCCAGCAGCTTGGGATCTCAGGCAACTAATGAAAAACTGTTTTTT.

This clone came up a few times. V usage is TRBV19 and J usage is TRBJ1-1; 9 bases align to TRBD1. V lost 5 bases and J lost 2; bases outside the gene matches: 9. The CDR3 length is 16 residues. Germline V gives CDR1 LNHDA, CDR2 SQIVND (reference sequence). CDR3 protein: CASSPSPTGGNTEAFF. The DNA of the CDR3 is TGTGCCAGTAGTCCCTCCCCCACAGGGGGCAACACTGAAGCTTTCTTT.